A single sample gave rise to the 32 T cell receptor beta chains below, sequenced in a study of blood T cell repertoires in COVID-19. Libraries were prepared by immunoSEQ multiplex PCR; TCRdb keeps only in-frame clonotypes and omits some of them. Among under 550,000 clones listed, 70% to 90% were seen once. The sequencing input was peripheral blood. Source of these receptors: a man aged 18 to 29 with COVID-19, enrolled during active disease.

CDR3 nucleotide sequence: TGTGCCAGCAGTGCACGACAGAGTGAGCAGTTCTTC. It codes for CASSARQSEQFF. V gene TRBV27 combines with J gene TRBJ2-1, with D tentatively TRBD1 (5 bases). CDR3 length equals 12 residues. V was trimmed by 5 bases and J by 9 bases, leaving 11 bases between them. CDR1 and CDR2 from the germline V gene are MNHEY and SMNVEV (reference sequence).

The chain has TRBV24-1 and TRBJ2-7, with 7 nucleotides matching TRBD1. Germline loops: CDR1 KGHDR, CDR2 SFDVKD. The CDR3 runs to 14 residues. J gave up 3 bases and V 2 bases, and 3 bases lay outside the gene matches. CDR3 nucleotide sequence: TGTGCCACCAGTGATTCCGGGACAGTCTACGAGCAGTACTTC. Translation gives CATSDSGTVYEQYF.

The V and J genes are TRBV29-1 and TRBJ2-3; 7 bases are a match to TRBD1. This CDR3 comprises 11 residues. Germline loops: CDR1 SQVTM, CDR2 ANQGSEA. The V segment lost 6 bases and the J segment 14 bases; nucleotides outside the gene matches: 11. The CDR3 DNA sequence: TGCAGCGTCAACAGGGGCCCCGCGTTGTATTTT. It codes for CSVNRGPALYF.

The chain joins TRBV19 to TRBJ2-1, with TRBD2 identical over 10 bases. The V gene end was trimmed by 4 bases and the J gene end by 4 bases; junction bases not matched to a gene: 4. The CDR3 has 15 amino acids. Germline loops: CDR1 LNHDA, CDR2 SQIVND (reference sequence). As DNA, the CDR3 is TGTGCCAGTAGTAGGTCTAGCGGGGGTTACAATGAGCAGTTCTTC. Translating gives CASSRSSGGYNEQFF.

The V call is TRBV7-2, the J call TRBJ1-2; perhaps TRBD1 as D (5 bases). Germline-derived CDR1 and CDR2 are SGHTA and FQGNSA. This CDR3 has 13 amino acids. The germline V and J ends were trimmed by 5 bases and 8 bases, with 15 bases remaining between them. The CDR3 sequence is CASSTYRTRGYTF. The CDR3 DNA follows: TGTGCCAGCAGCACTTACAGGACGCGGGGCTACACCTTC.

The chain recombines TRBV5-6 with TRBJ1-5, with D tentatively TRBD1 (5 bases). The CDR3 totals 14 residues. The V gene's germline CDR1 is SGHDT and CDR2 YYEEEE. Trimming took off 4 bases at V and 3 bases at J, with 11 bases between the two ends. The CDR3 DNA follows: TGTGCCAGCAGCGCAAGACAGTACAATCAGCCCCAGCATTTT. Translated: CASSARQYNQPQHF.

The chain couples TRBV9 to TRBJ1-1, with 7 bases identical to TRBD1. The CDR3 totals 14 residues. Germline CDR1 and CDR2: SGDLS and YYNGEE. V shed 4 bases, J shed 4 bases, and the junction held 7 bases outside the gene matches. The CDR3 protein is CASSTHRGGTEAFF. The CDR3 nucleotides are TGTGCCAGCAGCACACACAGGGGCGGCACTGAAGCTTTCTTT.

This chain connects TRBV29-1 to TRBJ1-1; D perhaps matches TRBD1 (6 bases). CDR1 is SQVTM and CDR2 is ANQGSEA in the germline V gene. The ends were cut back, 3 bases at V and 0 bases at J, with 11 bases in the middle. This CDR3 spans 14 amino acids. The CDR3 spells CSVEDRYMNTEAFF. In DNA, the CDR3 is TGCAGCGTTGAGGACAGATATATGAACACTGAAGCTTTCTTT.

The rearrangement uses TRBV3-1 (or the pseudogene TRBV3-2) and TRBJ1-2; 7 nucleotides line up with TRBD1. This CDR3 spans 14 amino acids. Trimming took 5 bases from V and 8 from J; bases not matched to a gene: 11. Germline V gives CDR1 LGHDT, CDR2 YNNKEL (reference sequence). The CDR3 region has the DNA TGTGCCAGCAGCTCCCGGACAGGCGGGTTGGGCTACACCTTC. It is translated as CASSSRTGGLGYTF.

The chain carries TRBV6-5 and TRBJ2-3; 8 nucleotides align to TRBD2. The V and J ends lost 0 bases and 4 bases, in that order; junction bases with no gene match: 3. CDR1 and CDR2 from the germline V gene are MNHEY and SVGAGI. This CDR3 is 15 amino acids long. CDR3 region: CASSYSSGSSDTQYF. CDR3 nucleotide sequence: TGTGCCAGCAGTTACTCCAGCGGGAGTTCAGATACGCAGTATTTT.

V gene TRBV4-2 combines with J gene TRBJ2-3; 15 nucleotides align to TRBD2. Germline V lookup: CDR1 LGHNA, CDR2 YNFKEQ. The CDR3 is 19 amino acids. With 0 bases clipped from V and 7 bases from J, the junction kept 11 bases outside the gene matches. CDR3 sequence reads: CASSQDFRGTSGGMHTQYF. CDR3 nucleotide sequence: TGTGCCAGCAGCCAAGATTTTCGAGGGACTAGCGGGGGGATGCATACGCAGTATTTT.

J is TRBJ1-1 and V is TRBV4-2, with D tentatively TRBD1 (6 bases). There are 19 residues in the CDR3. The ends were cut back, 0 bases at V and 4 bases at J, with 24 bases in the middle. Germline lookup yields CDR1 LGHNA and CDR2 YNFKEQ. The CDR3 here is CASSQDRTHGGGSGTEAFF. The CDR3 coding sequence is TGTGCCAGCAGCCAAGATCGGACCCATGGTGGGGGCAGCGGCACTGAAGCTTTCTTT.

This chain connects TRBV19 to TRBJ2-2, with D perhaps matching TRBD2 (5 bases). The CDR3 length is 13 residues. V lost 7 bases and J 4 bases, leaving 10 bases between the germline ends. CDR1 is LNHDA and CDR2 is SQIVND in the germline V gene (reference sequence). DNA of the CDR3: TGTGCCAGTACTACGGGATTCACCGGGGAGCTGTTTTTT. This encodes CASTTGFTGELFF.

V is TRBV5-4 and J is TRBJ2-7; tentatively, D is TRBD1 (5 bases). Trimming removed 4 bases at V and 5 bases at J, with 13 bases between. CDR1 and CDR2 from the germline V gene are SGHNT and YYREEE (reference sequence). This CDR3 contains 13 residues. CDR3 residues: CASSPKGMDEQYF. CDR3 DNA: TGTGCCAGCAGCCCTAAGGGGATGGACGAGCAGTACTTC.

The J gene is TRBJ1-6, the V gene TRBV18, with D possibly being TRBD1 (6 bases). The germline V gene has CDR1 KGHSH and CDR2 LQKENI. V was trimmed by 4 bases and J by 8 bases, leaving 15 bases between them. The CDR3 length is 15 residues. The DNA for the CDR3 is TGTGCCAGCTCACGCGGCTCAGGGGTGGATTCACCCCTCCACTTT. It codes for CASSRGSGVDSPLHF.

The chain uses TRBV6-2 or TRBV6-3 and TRBJ2-7, with a weak D call TRBD2 (6 bases). The CDR3 spans 16 residues. The V end was cut by 0 bases, the J end by 3 bases, with 15 bases between. Germline CDR1 reads MNHEY; CDR2 reads SVGEGT. The DNA for the CDR3 is TGTGCCAGCAGTTACTCGACGGACTATGGATTCTACGAGCAGTACTTC. This codes for CASSYSTDYGFYEQYF.

V usage is TRBV3-1 (or the pseudogene TRBV3-2) and J usage is TRBJ2-2, with 12 positions matching TRBD2. J gave up 2 bases and V 1 base, and 5 bases lay outside the gene matches. Germline CDR1 LGHDT, CDR2 YNNKEL (reference sequence). The CDR3 is 18 residues long. CDR3 bases: TGTGCCAGCAGCCAAGTACTAGCGGGGGGCCTAAACACCGGGGAGCTGTTTTTT. Encoded protein: CASSQVLAGGLNTGELFF.

This clone was picked up a small number of times. The rearrangement links TRBV21-1 to TRBJ2-1; TRBD2 is taken as the D call from the table, unchecked against the DNA. TRBV21-1 has pseudogene status. CDR3 length: 16 residues. The CDR3 nucleotides read TGTGCCAGCAGCGGAGGACTAGCGGGGGAGGGCAATGAGCAGTTCTTC. Translating gives CASSGGLAGEGNEQFF.

Only one count was recorded for this clone. The chain joins TRBV27 to TRBJ1-4; possible D gene TRBD1, 5 bases. V gave up 4 bases and J gave up 7 bases, with 16 bases separating them. This CDR3 is 15 amino acids long. Germline-derived CDR1 and CDR2 are MNHEY and SMNVEV (reference sequence). DNA of the CDR3: TGTGCCAGCAGTTACCTCTCGGGGGGAGGTGAAAAACTGTTTTTT. Amino acids: CASSYLSGGGEKLFF.

The chain recombines TRBV7-9 with TRBJ2-3; the match to TRBD2 covers 7 bases. V was pared by 7 bases and J by 1 base, with 8 bases of the junction left unmatched. From germline, CDR1 is SEHNR and CDR2 FQNEAQ (reference sequence). The CDR3 extends over 15 amino acids. This CDR3 is CASNWGGGGTDTQYF. CDR3 in DNA: TGTGCCAGCAACTGGGGCGGGGGAGGCACAGATACGCAGTATTTT.

The chain employs TRBV9 and TRBJ2-4; D unresolved. V was cut by 0 bases and J by 7 bases, with 11 bases left in between. CDR1 and CDR2 from the germline V gene are SGDLS and YYNGEE. The CDR3 totals 14 residues. CDR3 sequence: CASSVGLVWNIQYF. CDR3 bases: TGTGCCAGCAGCGTAGGGCTAGTATGGAACATTCAGTACTTC.

CDR3 nucleotides: TGTGCCAGCAGGACACAAGATCAGCCCCAGCATTTT. Protein: CASRTQDQPQHF. The rearrangement uses TRBV2 and TRBJ1-5, with no clear D. Germline lookup yields CDR1 SNHLY and CDR2 FYNNEI. This CDR3 has 12 residues. Trimming left V 6 bases short and J 5 bases short, with 8 bases between.

V gene TRBV5-1 combines with J gene TRBJ2-5; D gene uncertain. The CDR3 has 14 residues. The germline V gene encodes CDR1 SGHRS and CDR2 YFSETQ. Between the trimmed V and J ends, which lost 0 bases and 5 bases, there was a span of 11 bases. Here the CDR3 reads CASSLARVRETQYF. CDR3 nucleotides: TGCGCCAGCAGCTTGGCCCGTGTCCGGGAGACCCAGTACTTC.

The V and J genes are TRBV4-1 and TRBJ2-5; TRBD2 matches at 8 bases. Unmatched junction bases numbered 6, after V lost 1 base and J lost 5 bases. This CDR3 spans 15 amino acids. CDR1 is MGHRA and CDR2 is YSYEKL in the germline V gene. CDR3 protein: CASSQGGGGMETQYF. Here the CDR3 DNA reads TGCGCCAGCAGCCAAGGTGGCGGGGGGATGGAGACCCAGTACTTC.

This clone showed up just once. This CDR3 reads CASSHRTGLNQPQHF. The CDR3 DNA reads as TGTGCCAGCAGCCATCGGACAGGACTCAATCAGCCCCAGCATTTT. The rearrangement links TRBV3-1 (or the pseudogene TRBV3-2) to TRBJ1-5; TRBD1 aligns across 7 bases. The CDR3 totals 15 residues. Trimming removed 3 bases from V and 3 bases from J; junction bases left unmatched: 5. CDR1 and CDR2 from the germline V gene are LGHDT and YNNKEL (reference sequence).

V usage is TRBV5-1 and J usage is TRBJ2-5; 9 bases line up with TRBD1. Germline V lookup: CDR1 SGHRS, CDR2 YFSETQ. With V trimmed by 5 bases and J by 3 bases, 8 bases remained unmatched. The CDR3 is 15 amino acids. Written as DNA, the CDR3 is TGCGCCAGCAGTAACTTGACAGGGGGTGAAGAGACCCAGTACTTC. Residues: CASSNLTGGEETQYF.

The chain joins TRBV6-5 to TRBJ2-7; 8 nucleotides agree with TRBD1. Germline V gene lookup returns CDR1 MNHEY and CDR2 SVGAGI. V trimming: 8 bases; J trimming: 2 bases; junction bases outside the gene matches: 5. This CDR3 has 13 residues. The CDR3 DNA follows: TGTGCCAGCGCGGGACAGGTGACCTACGAGCAGTACTTC. Translating it yields CASAGQVTYEQYF.

In regard to this clone: The same CDR3 is also encoded by other DNA sequences in this sample. The chain couples TRBV19 to TRBJ2-1; D not resolved. Trimming took 5 bases from V and 0 from J, leaving 11 bases between them. From germline, CDR1 is LNHDA and CDR2 SQIVND (reference sequence). CDR3 length: 15 amino acids. CDR3 loop: CASSVGGSSYNEQFF. CDR3 coding DNA: TGTGCCAGTAGTGTTGGCGGTAGCTCCTACAATGAGCAGTTCTTC. The full variable domain, rest sourced from reference TRBV19 and TRBJ2-1, is DGGITQSPKYLFRKEGQNVTLSCEQNLNHDAMYWYRQDPGQGLRLIYYSQIVNDFQKGDIAEGYSVSREKKESFPLTVTSAQKNPTAFYLCASSVGGSSYNEQFFGPGTRLTVL.

This clone was recorded a few times. The chain links TRBV6-1 to TRBJ2-3, with 7 positions matching TRBD2. The V and J ends lost 6 bases and 1 base, in that order; junction bases with no gene match: 7. From germline, CDR1 is MNHNS and CDR2 SASEGT. This CDR3 region has 15 residues. CDR3 loop: CASSAHTSGTDTQYF. The CDR3, as DNA: TGTGCCAGCAGCGCACACACTAGCGGCACAGATACGCAGTATTTT.

The J gene is TRBJ2-3, the V gene TRBV7-6; 14 positions match TRBD2. The ends lost 1 base at V and 5 bases at J; junction bases unmatched: 2. This CDR3 has 16 amino acids. CDR1 and CDR2 (germline): SGHVS, FNYEAQ. The CDR3 spells CASSLGTSGRIDTQYF. The CDR3 DNA follows: TGTGCCAGCAGCTTAGGGACTAGCGGGAGGATAGATACGCAGTATTTT.

The chain joins TRBV19 to TRBJ2-3; tentative D call: TRBD2 (5 bases). Per germline, CDR1 LNHDA and CDR2 SQIVND (reference sequence). V lost 6 bases and J 4 bases, leaving 11 bases between the germline ends. The CDR3 runs to 13 residues. This CDR3 reads CASRSYGADTQYF. CDR3 coding DNA: TGTGCCAGTAGGAGTTACGGGGCAGATACGCAGTATTTT.

The rearrangement joins TRBV27 to TRBJ1-3; D gene unclear. CDR1 is MNHEY, CDR2 SMNVEV, per germline (reference sequence). Trimming stripped 4 bases from V and 4 bases from J, with 11 bases between. This CDR3 spans 14 amino acids. The CDR3 reads CASSSRVHGNTIYF. CDR3 bases: TGTGCCAGCAGTTCACGGGTTCACGGAAACACCATATATTTT.